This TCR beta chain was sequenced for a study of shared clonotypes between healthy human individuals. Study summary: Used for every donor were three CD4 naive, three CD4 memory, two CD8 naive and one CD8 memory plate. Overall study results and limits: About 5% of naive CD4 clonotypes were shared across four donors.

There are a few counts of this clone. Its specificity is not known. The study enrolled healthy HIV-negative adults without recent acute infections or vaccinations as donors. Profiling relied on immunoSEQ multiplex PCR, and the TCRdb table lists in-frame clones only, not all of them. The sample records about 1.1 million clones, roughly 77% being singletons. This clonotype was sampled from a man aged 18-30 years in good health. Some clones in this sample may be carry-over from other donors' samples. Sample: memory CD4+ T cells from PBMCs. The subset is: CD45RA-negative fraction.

The CDR3 nucleotides read TGTGCCAGCAGCTTAGTTGCCGTCATGGCTAGCGGGATTAATGAGCAGTTCTTC. Its translation is CASSLVAVMASGINEQFF. V and J are TRBV7-8 and TRBJ2-1, with 9 bases fitting TRBD2. The CDR3 is made up of 18 amino acids. The trim removed 1 base at V and 7 bases at J, leaving 14 bases unmatched. CDR1 and CDR2 (germline): SGHVS, FQNEAQ.